This TCR beta chain was identified during a study of cytomegalovirus exposure and HLA in healthy donors listed by TCRdb under 2017. Some background on the complete study: An earlier analysis of a few hundred of the donors reported 250 to 350 Gb of sequence data and 117 million unique TCR beta sequences obtained from around 180 million T cells. About 320 gigabases of sequencing data and around 87 million unique TCR sequences were included in an early release covering about 700 HLA-typed donors. Of the 350 to 450 genotyped donors, over 80% were placed in the genetic ancestry cluster associated with self-reported Caucasian donors. The aim of the study was to test whether cataloging public T cell receptors could identify signatures of past pathogen exposure. Using immunosequencing, the study profiled T cell repertoires from about 610 subjects and related those repertoires to cytomegalovirus serostatus. A separate validation cohort of 100 to 150 different subjects was used in addition to the roughly 700-subject first cohort. To predict cytomegalovirus infection status, the study brought together high-throughput TCR immunosequencing, statistical association of individual TCRs with disease status, and machine learning. A later analysis re-analyzed previously published TCR beta repertoires from 660 or so donors and added high-resolution HLA genotyping to study TCR occurrence patterns. Rather than using new phenotypic data, the later analysis identified candidate immune exposures from TCR beta sequences and from how often those sequences occurred across donors. In an earlier analysis of more than 550 of the donors, high-throughput TCR beta sequencing was used to judge whether each TCR beta V gene segment behaved as functional or pseudogenic. Donor age, sex, ethnicity and CMV serostatus were compiled alongside the repertoire data. A later genetic analysis used genome-wide SNP genotypes for about 60% of the roughly 700 donors, treating that subset as a discovery cohort. All discovery cohort repertoires had been generated using a single sequencing platform. HLA typing included class I and class II loci at four-digit resolution. Typing coverage differed by locus: A, B, C, DRB1 and DQB1 were typed in roughly 620-640 donors, DQA1 in roughly 510, DPA1 in some 570, and DPB1 in roughly 470. Five DR-DQ haplotypes were handled as single units for association and clustering, since linkage in the cohort was strong. Among about 390 genotyped donors of the cohort, an average of around 240,000 unique TCR beta nucleotide sequences were sequenced per donor, roughly 18% of them non-productive. Broader findings and caveats from the paper: The classifier was reported to diagnose cytomegalovirus status with high specificity and sensitivity in both the original and validation cohorts. A later analysis found that TCR association rates varied across HLA loci, with DRB1 alleles showing the most associated TCRs and HLA-C alleles the fewest. Compared with the 666-donor mean, donors in an Asian-associated ancestry cluster had fewer N-insertions in productive TCRs, according to a later genetic analysis. According to a later analysis, parvovirus B19, influenza, CMV and Epstein-Barr virus appeared linked to several top co-occurrence clusters. Assigning TCR associations to individual alleles was difficult when HLA alleles, especially DR and DQ, strongly co-occurred. Because the 87-base-pair reads could not distinguish some IMGT-functional V segments, including TRBV6-2 and TRBV6-3, those segments were excluded. A cluster of highly shared sequence variants was judged likely to be a technical artifact of the sequencing pipeline. Broadly in line with IMGT annotations, most TCR beta V segments showed up in productive rearrangements about 87% or about 30% of the time in an earlier analysis of some 590 of the donors. An association between a missense DCLRE1C variant and V-gene and J-gene trimming of TCR beta chains was found in a later genetic analysis and replicated in an independent cohort. The study listed approximately 160 TCR beta chains as associated with cytomegalovirus. Linkage disequilibrium might explain the correlated functional status among segregating V segments, but an unknown experimental factor could not be ruled out. It was suggested by the authors that the approach could potentially be generalized to other disease states and immunological phenotypes. Because some donors lacked HLA typing at each locus, the association tests relied only on the typed subset. Presence/absence analyses assumed roughly uniform sequencing depth across donors, an assumption that may not hold. Only TCR beta chains were sequenced in this cohort, and the absence of alpha or paired-chain data limited detectable features. Compared with equally common non-associated chains, HLA-associated TCR beta chains in a later analysis were more clonally expanded and had lower generation probabilities. A later analysis associated about 17,000 TCR beta sequences with specific HLA alleles at a false discovery rate of 0.05. A further reported finding was that TCR beta sequences accurately predicted the HLA-A and HLA-B alleles for most subjects in the first cohort. CMV serostatus was the only immune exposure information available for the cohort. The earlier analysis of about 600 of the donors excluded roughly 17 rarely observed V segments, including chromosome 9 orphons, because counts were too low. In vitro tests confirmed that a few of the cytomegalovirus-associated TCR beta chains recognize cytomegalovirus antigens. Across donors, most TCR sequences were observed very rarely, whereas some public TCRs were present in many individuals. In a later analysis, most CMV-associated TCR beta chains were found to appear HLA-restricted, with HLA associations seemingly driven largely by CMV exposure.

The library relied on the immunoSEQ multiplex PCR assay. For the multiplex PCR, a mixture combining 60 forward primers for TCR Vbeta segments and 13 reverse primers for TCR Jbeta segments was used. The CDR3 region of rearranged TCR beta genes was amplified from genomic DNA by a multiplex PCR assay. Amplified TCR beta libraries were sequenced as 87-base-pair reads on the Illumina HiSeq System. In the original analysis: In a later analysis, roughly 80 million unique TCR beta chains were counted across the 666 repertoires, and around 10 million of these chains were shared by at least two donors. A nearest-neighbor algorithm error-corrected the raw reads and collapsed the reads into unique sequences, merging closely related sequences to remove PCR and sequencing errors. V, D and J gene segments were assigned by aligning CDR3 sequences to IMGT reference sequences. Each retained sequence needed at least a six-nucleotide match to both a V gene segment and a J gene segment. A rearrangement was called productive if the CDR3 had no stop codons and remained in frame with V and J, and every other rearrangement was called non-productive. CDR3 was defined according to IMGT convention as the region running from the second conserved V-encoded cysteine to the conserved J-encoded phenylalanine. In an earlier analysis of approximately 590 of the donors, sequences lacking an unambiguous match to a single V gene segment were excluded. An earlier analysis of 587 of the donors classified V segments as functional when productive rearrangements were above 56.7% and as segregating when the standard deviation between donors was above 5%. A statistical classification framework was developed to diagnose cytomegalovirus status using the catalog of TCR beta chain sequences. A later analysis assigned V and J genes by comparing TCR nucleotide sequences with IMGT/GENE-DB human TR gene sequences. Using the TCRdist pipeline, a later analysis assigned CDR3 sequences along with most-parsimonious VDJ recombination scenarios. In a later analysis, each TCR beta chain was defined by its CDR3 amino acid sequence together with its V-gene family, and reads lacking a unique V-gene family were excluded. In a later analysis, around 650 highly shared, low-generation-probability nucleotide sequences were removed to address suspected cross-contamination and a sequencing artifact. In a later analysis, a clonal expansion index was calculated for each public chain from normalized within-repertoire ranks of inferred template counts. A later analysis computed generation probabilities with a VDJ recombination model fitted to out-of-frame rearrangements, and checked the results against IGoR. A later analysis scored TCR-TCR, TCR-HLA and TCR-CMV co-occurrence with hypergeometric tests, applying a repertoire-size bias correction to TCR pairs. False discovery rates were estimated in a later analysis by permuting HLA or CMV assignments 20 times. In a later analysis, co-occurring TCRs were grouped using DBSCAN, and TCRdist sequence similarity was added for clustering within HLA-allele-positive subsets. For co-occurrence clustering, repertoires with fewer than 30,000 or more than 120,000 public chains were excluded, along with roughly 5 repertoires with anomalous nucleotide sharing. TCRdb holds this immuneACCESS table with in-frame rearrangements only. Some clones are missing; in checked studies, unresolved V genes explain under half, and the rest has no known cause. That table is the source of V, J and clone size, and D and trimming were worked out from the DNA. Here the sample has 35,000 to 50,000 clones; approximately 84% occur a single time. Around 3% of the sample lies in the top ten.

V trim: 2 bases; J trim: 3 bases; unmatched bases: 7. CDR1 and CDR2 (SGHNT, YYREEE) derive from the germline V gene (reference sequence). The CDR3 measures 16 amino acids from cysteine to phenylalanine. Left in the record is the CDR3 DNA by itself, 48 bases read in frame from the first base. Turning to this clone: This receptor's antigen is unknown. Base-call qualities are not available, and no considerably larger clone is one nucleotide away.

The cohort comprised around 700 healthy bone marrow donors. At the time of sampling, every cohort member was nominally healthy, though immune exposures that went unrecorded were likely present. The donor tested CMV seronegative and was one of the 352 seronegative cohort members. Each donor provided a peripheral blood sample, and peripheral blood mononuclear cells were used for TCR beta sequencing. The Qiagen DNeasy Blood Extraction Kit was used to extract genomic DNA from the blood cell samples. The sequence joins TRBV5-4 to TRBJ2-1, with 8 bases aligning to TRBD1. This TCR derives from a man aged 50-59 years in good health and CMV-seronegative. The sequencing input was PBMCs. The CDR3 has the sequence CASSLGQGEIYNEQFF. The DNA is TGTGCCAGCAGCTTAGGACAGGGCGAAATCTACAATGAGCAGTTCTTC.